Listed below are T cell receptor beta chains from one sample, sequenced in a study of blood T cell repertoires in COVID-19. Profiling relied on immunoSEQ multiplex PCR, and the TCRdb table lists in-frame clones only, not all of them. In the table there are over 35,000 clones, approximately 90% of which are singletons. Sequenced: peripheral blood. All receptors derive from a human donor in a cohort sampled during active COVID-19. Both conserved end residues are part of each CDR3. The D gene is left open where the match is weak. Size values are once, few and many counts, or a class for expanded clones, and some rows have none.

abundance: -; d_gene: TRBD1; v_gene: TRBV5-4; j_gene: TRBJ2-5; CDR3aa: CASSLRGGEETQYF; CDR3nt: TGTGCCAGCAGCTTAAGAGGGGGCGAAGAGACCCAGTACTTC
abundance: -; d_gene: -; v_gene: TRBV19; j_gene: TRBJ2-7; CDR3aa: CASSIGMGGYEQYF; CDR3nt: TGTGCCAGTAGTATAGGGATGGGAGGTTACGAGCAGTACTTC
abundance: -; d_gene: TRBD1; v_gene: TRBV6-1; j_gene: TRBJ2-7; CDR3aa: CASSDRGYEQYF; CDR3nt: TGTGCCAGCAGTGACAGGGGGTACGAGCAGTACTTC
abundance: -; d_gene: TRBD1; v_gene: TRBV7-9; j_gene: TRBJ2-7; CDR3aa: CASSDLGDREFGEQYF; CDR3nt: TGTGCCAGCAGTGACCTAGGGGACAGGGAGTTTGGAGAGCAGTACTTC
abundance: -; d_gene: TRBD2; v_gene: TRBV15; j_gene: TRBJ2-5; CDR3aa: CATGRGVETQYF; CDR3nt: TGTGCCACCGGTCGGGGGGTGGAGACCCAGTACTTC
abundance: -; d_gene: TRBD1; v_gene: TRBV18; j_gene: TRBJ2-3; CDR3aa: CASSPTGGSDTQYF; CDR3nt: TGTGCCAGCTCACCGACAGGGGGCTCTGATACGCAGTATTTT
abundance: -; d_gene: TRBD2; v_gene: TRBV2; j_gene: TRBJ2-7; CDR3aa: CASSEGREVPIEQYF; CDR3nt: TGTGCCAGCAGTGAAGGCCGGGAGGTCCCCATCGAGCAGTACTTC
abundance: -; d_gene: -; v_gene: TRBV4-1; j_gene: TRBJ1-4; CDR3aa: CASARGGYNEKLFF; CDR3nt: TGCGCCAGCGCTCGAGGGGGTTATAATGAAAAACTGTTTTTT
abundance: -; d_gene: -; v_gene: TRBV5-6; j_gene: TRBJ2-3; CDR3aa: CASSLVQGLSTDTQYF; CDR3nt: TGTGCCAGCAGCTTGGTTCAGGGGTTGAGCACAGATACGCAGTATTTT
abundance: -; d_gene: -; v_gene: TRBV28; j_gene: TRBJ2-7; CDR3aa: CASSLPTGRRLYEQYF; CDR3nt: TGTGCCAGCAGTTTACCTACAGGGAGACGGCTTTACGAGCAGTACTTC
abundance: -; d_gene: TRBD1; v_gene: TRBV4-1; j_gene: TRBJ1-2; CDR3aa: CASSPGTGGPYGYTF; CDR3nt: TGCGCCAGCAGCCCCGGGACAGGGGGCCCATATGGCTACACCTTC
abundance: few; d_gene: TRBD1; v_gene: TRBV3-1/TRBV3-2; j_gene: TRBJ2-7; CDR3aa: CASSRTGADEQYF; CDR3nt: TGTGCCAGCAGCCGCACAGGGGCGGACGAGCAGTACTTC
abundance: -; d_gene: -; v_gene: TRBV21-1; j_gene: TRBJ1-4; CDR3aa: CASSFQARRRQATNEKLFF; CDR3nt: TGTGCCAGCAGCTTCCAGGCCCGGAGGCGGCAGGCAACTAATGAAAAACTGTTTTTT
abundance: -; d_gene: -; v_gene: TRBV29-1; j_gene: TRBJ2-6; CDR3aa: CSVLVQAGANVLTF; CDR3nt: TGCAGCGTTCTCGTTCAGGCTGGGGCCAACGTCCTGACTTTC
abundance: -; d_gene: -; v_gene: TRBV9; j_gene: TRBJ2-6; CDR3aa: CASSPQGSGANVLTF; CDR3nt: TGTGCCAGCAGCCCACAGGGTTCTGGGGCCAACGTCCTGACTTTC
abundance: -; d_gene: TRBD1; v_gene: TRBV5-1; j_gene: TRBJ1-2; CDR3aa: CASSSRTGHDGYTF; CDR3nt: TGCGCCAGCAGCTCACGGACAGGGCACGATGGCTACACCTTC
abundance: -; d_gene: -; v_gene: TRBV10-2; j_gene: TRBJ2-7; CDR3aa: CASSEFGYSYEQYF; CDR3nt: TGCGCCAGCAGTGAGTTCGGTTACTCCTACGAGCAGTACTTC
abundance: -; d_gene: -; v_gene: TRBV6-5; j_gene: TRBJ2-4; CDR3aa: CASTPWSKNIQYF; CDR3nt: TGTGCCAGCACCCCGTGGAGTAAAAACATTCAGTACTTC
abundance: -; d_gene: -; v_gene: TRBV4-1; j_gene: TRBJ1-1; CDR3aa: CASSQIGLPNTEAFF; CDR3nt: TGCGCCAGCAGCCAAATTGGACTTCCGAACACTGAAGCTTTCTTT
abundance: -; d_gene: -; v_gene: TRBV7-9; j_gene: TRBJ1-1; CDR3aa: CASSYGHKNTEAFF; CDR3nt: TGTGCCAGCAGCTACGGACACAAGAACACTGAAGCTTTCTTT
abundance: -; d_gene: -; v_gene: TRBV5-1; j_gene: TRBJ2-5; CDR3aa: CASSLQGVSQETQYF; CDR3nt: TGCGCCAGCAGCTTACAAGGAGTTTCTCAAGAGACCCAGTACTTC
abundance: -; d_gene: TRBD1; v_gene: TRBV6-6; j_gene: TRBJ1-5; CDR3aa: CASSPETGFYSNQPQHF; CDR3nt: TGTGCCAGCAGTCCTGAGACAGGGTTCTATAGCAATCAGCCCCAGCATTTT
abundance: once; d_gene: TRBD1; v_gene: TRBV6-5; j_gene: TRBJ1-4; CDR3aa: CASSYDRVHEKLFF; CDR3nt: TGTGCCAGCAGTTACGACAGGGTTCATGAAAAACTGTTTTTT
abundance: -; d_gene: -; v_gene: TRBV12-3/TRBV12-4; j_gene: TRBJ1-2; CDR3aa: CASSLGLNYGYTF; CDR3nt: TGTGCCAGCAGTTTGGGACTGAACTATGGCTACACCTTC
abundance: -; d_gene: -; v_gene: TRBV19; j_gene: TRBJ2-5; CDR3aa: CASSSDARGGQETQYF; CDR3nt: TGTGCCAGTAGTAGCGATGCCCGTGGGGGGCAAGAGACCCAGTACTTC
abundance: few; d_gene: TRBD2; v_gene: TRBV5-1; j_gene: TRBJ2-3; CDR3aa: CASSLVGQAGGADTQYF; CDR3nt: TGCGCCAGCAGCTTGGTGGGGCAAGCGGGGGGGGCAGATACGCAGTATTTT
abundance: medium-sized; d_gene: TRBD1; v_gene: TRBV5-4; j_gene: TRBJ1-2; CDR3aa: CASSPGQGANNYGYTF; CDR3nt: TGTGCCAGCAGCCCAGGACAGGGGGCAAATAACTATGGCTACACCTTC
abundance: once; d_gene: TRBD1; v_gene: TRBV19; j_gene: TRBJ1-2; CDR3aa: CASGGQGAVGYTF; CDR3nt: TGTGCCAGTGGGGGACAGGGGGCGGTTGGCTACACCTTC
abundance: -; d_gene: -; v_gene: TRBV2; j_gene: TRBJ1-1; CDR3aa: CASSVTGTEAFF; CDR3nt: TGTGCCAGCAGTGTGACAGGCACTGAAGCTTTCTTT
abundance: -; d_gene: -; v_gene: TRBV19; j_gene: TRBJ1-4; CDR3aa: CASSLSGRANEKLFF; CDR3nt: TGTGCCAGTAGTTTATCTGGCAGGGCTAATGAAAAACTGTTTTTT
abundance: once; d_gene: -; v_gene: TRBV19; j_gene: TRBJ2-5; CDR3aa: CASSMSRKETQYF; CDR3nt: TGTGCCAGTAGTATGTCCAGGAAAGAGACCCAGTACTTC
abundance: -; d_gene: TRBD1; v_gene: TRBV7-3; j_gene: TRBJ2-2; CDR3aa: CASSPSAGGAFTAGELFF; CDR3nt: TGTGCCAGCAGCCCCTCGGCAGGGGGCGCGTTCACGGCCGGGGAGCTGTTTTTT
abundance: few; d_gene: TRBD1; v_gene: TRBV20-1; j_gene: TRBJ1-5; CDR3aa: CSASKRFRDRHF; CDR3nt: TGCAGTGCTAGTAAGAGGTTCCGGGACAGACATTTT
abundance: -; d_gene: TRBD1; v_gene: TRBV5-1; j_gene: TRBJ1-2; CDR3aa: CASSPGDRVAYGYTF; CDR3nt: TGCGCCAGCAGCCCCGGGGACAGGGTGGCCTATGGCTACACCTTC
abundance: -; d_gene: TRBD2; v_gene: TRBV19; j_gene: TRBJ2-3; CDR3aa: CASSMGSGGTDTQYF; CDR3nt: TGTGCCAGTAGTATGGGGAGCGGGGGCACAGATACGCAGTATTTT
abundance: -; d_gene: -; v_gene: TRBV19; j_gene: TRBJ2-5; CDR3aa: CASRGRGQETQYF; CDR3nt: TGTGCCAGCCGAGGCCGCGGGCAAGAGACCCAGTACTTC
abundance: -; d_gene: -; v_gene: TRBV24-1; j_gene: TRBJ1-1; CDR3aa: CATRGQKNTEAFF; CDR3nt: TGTGCCACCCGAGGACAGAAGAACACTGAAGCTTTCTTT
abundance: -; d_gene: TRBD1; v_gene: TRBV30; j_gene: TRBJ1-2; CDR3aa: CAWREPWDSINYGYTF; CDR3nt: TGTGCCTGGAGGGAGCCATGGGACAGCATCAACTATGGCTACACCTTC
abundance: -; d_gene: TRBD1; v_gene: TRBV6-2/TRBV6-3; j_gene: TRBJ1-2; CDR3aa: CASSYPTRTGESYGYTF; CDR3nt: TGTGCCAGCAGTTACCCCACCCGGACAGGGGAGAGCTATGGCTACACCTTC
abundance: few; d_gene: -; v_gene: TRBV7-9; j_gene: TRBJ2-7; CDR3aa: CASSLSIGGAQYF; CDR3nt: TGTGCCAGCAGCTTAAGCATCGGCGGCGCGCAGTACTTC
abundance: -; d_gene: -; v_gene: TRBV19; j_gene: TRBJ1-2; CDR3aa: CASSISPGNGYTF; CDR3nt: TGTGCCAGTAGTATATCCCCAGGGAATGGCTACACCTTC
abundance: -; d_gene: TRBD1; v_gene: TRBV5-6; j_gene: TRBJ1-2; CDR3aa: CASSLAQGVYGYTF; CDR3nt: TGTGCCAGCAGCTTGGCCCAGGGGGTTTATGGCTACACCTTC
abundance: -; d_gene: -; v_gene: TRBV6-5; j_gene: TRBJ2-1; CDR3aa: CASSQNPGYNEQFF; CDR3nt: TGTGCCAGCAGTCAAAATCCGGGCTACAATGAGCAGTTCTTC
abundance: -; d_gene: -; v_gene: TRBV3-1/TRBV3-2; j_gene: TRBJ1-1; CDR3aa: CASSQGATTEAFF; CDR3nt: TGTGCCAGCAGCCAGGGGGCAACCACTGAAGCTTTCTTT
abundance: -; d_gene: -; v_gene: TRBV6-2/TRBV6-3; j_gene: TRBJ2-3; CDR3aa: CASSSTGRGSLTQYF; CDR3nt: TGTGCCAGCAGTTCCACAGGGAGGGGAAGCCTTACGCAGTATTTT
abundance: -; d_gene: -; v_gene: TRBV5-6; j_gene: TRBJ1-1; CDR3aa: CASSLGERGTEAFF; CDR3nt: TGTGCCAGCAGCTTGGGGGAGCGAGGCACTGAAGCTTTCTTT